This T cell receptor (beta chain) stems from a study of T cell responses to AZD1222 COVID-19 vaccine. Looked up from germline, CDR1 is LGHDT and CDR2 is YNNKEL (reference sequence). CDR3 length equals 16 residues. After removal of 2 bases from V and 0 bases from J, the junction contained 4 bases not matched to a gene. Regarding this clone: Antigen specificity is unknown.

Profiling relied on immunoSEQ multiplex PCR, and the TCRdb table lists in-frame clones only, not all of them. Of more than 85,000 clones listed, around 87% are singletons. Study-level results: At 160-218 and 743-854, vaccine-associated CD4 TCRs were dominant, and they spanned spike. Rises in breadth and depth of Spike-specific TCRs came after two AZD1222 doses. Donors were mostly white British, more females; clonal diversity possibly underestimated.

This chain links TRBV3-1 (or the pseudogene TRBV3-2) with TRBJ1-3; TRBD1 matches at 7 bases. This TCR was recovered from an adult in good health. The sequenced sample was peripheral blood, obtained on day 0 of AZD1222 vaccination. Here the CDR3 reads CASSQLTGNSGNTIYF. CDR3 bases: TGTGCCAGCAGCCAATTGACAGGGAACTCTGGAAACACCATATATTTT.